The rows below give T cell receptor beta chains drawn from one sample of a study of cytomegalovirus exposure and HLA in healthy donors. Clones were sequenced by immunoSEQ multiplex PCR, and TCRdb holds only the in-frame ones, with some missing. The sample carries tens of thousands of clones, about four fifths recorded once. The specimen sequenced was PBMCs. The receptor set was obtained from a woman between 18 and 29 years old in good health and CMV-seronegative. The CDR3 runs from the conserved cysteine through the conserved F or W.

TRBJ1-1,TRBV19,CASSITGTNTEAFF
TRBJ1-3,TRBV11-2,CASSLRGQGHASGNTIYF
TRBJ1-1,TRBV29-1,CSVEGPGAEAFF
TRBJ2-3,TRBV27,CASTLRLAEQDTQYF
TRBJ1-4,TRBV6-5,CASSYRKTGDEKLFF
TRBJ1-2,TRBV4-1,CASSQQTQGAFYGYTF
TRBJ1-4,TRBV7-9,CASPGGENEKLFF
TRBJ1-2,TRBV5-4,CASRGQRDYGYTF
TRBJ2-3,TRBV29-1,CSVEGQGWTDTQYF
TRBJ2-1,TRBV28,CASRHGGYNEQFF
TRBJ2-3,TRBV27,CASSFLAGTGDTDTQYF
TRBJ1-1,TRBV27,CASSHGVRDEAFF
TRBJ1-2,TRBV5-8,CASSYLDRGSYGYTF
TRBJ1-5,TRBV7-9,CSSSFREQPQHF
TRBJ1-5,TRBV28,CASRYSPPGQGSNQPQHF
TRBJ2-7,TRBV10-1,CASSDRKQAFSYEQYF
TRBJ2-3,TRBV5-8,CASSLPLTASGADTQYF
TRBJ2-5,TRBV7-7,CASSVSGGETQYF
TRBJ2-5,TRBV5-1,CASSLAGGPQETQYF
TRBJ1-2,TRBV5-1,CASRLSGTQGTVYGYTF
TRBJ1-1,TRBV5-1,CASSQGQTNTEAFF
TRBJ2-7,TRBV4-1,CASSQPTSGSHEQYF